Below are 10 T cell receptor beta chains sequenced from a single sample in a study of T cell responses to AZD1222 COVID-19 vaccine. Measured with immunoSEQ multiplex PCR; TCRdb has only the in-frame clones, and not every one. The data contain 100,000 to 150,000 clones, roughly 90% of them singletons. The specimen comprised peripheral blood, sampled on day 0 of AZD1222 vaccination. These receptors were collected from an adult in good health.

V usage is TRBV3-1 (or the pseudogene TRBV3-2) and J usage is TRBJ1-5; D possibly corresponds to TRBD1 (5 bases). The germline gives CDR1 LGHDT, CDR2 YNNKEL (reference sequence). The CDR3 is made up of 16 amino acids. V was cut by 4 bases and J by 3 bases, with 16 bases left in between. As DNA, the CDR3 is TGTGCCAGCAGCCGTGACACCTCGGGGCTCAATCAGCCCCAGCATTTT. It specifies CASSRDTSGLNQPQHF.

The chain is built from TRBV3-1 (or the pseudogene TRBV3-2) and TRBJ2-7, with a tentative D call TRBD1 (6 bases). V gave up 0 bases and J gave up 4 bases, with 16 bases separating them. This CDR3 spans 16 amino acids. Per germline, CDR1 LGHDT and CDR2 YNNKEL (reference sequence). In DNA, the CDR3 is TGTGCCAGCAGCCAAGAAAGAACTCAGGGGCCTTACGAGCAGTACTTC. Its translation: CASSQERTQGPYEQYF.

The V gene is TRBV7-2, the J gene TRBJ1-5; no firm D call. The CDR3 runs 16 residues. Trimming cost V 3 bases and J 0 bases, with 12 bases left between them. The V gene's germline CDR1 is SGHTA and CDR2 FQGNSA. The DNA for the CDR3 is TGTGCCAGCAGCTTTTTGGGGAGTTATAGCAATCAGCCCCAGCATTTT. Its protein is CASSFLGSYSNQPQHF. Variable domain in full (rest from reference TRBV7-2 and TRBJ1-5): GAGVSQSPSNKVTEKGKDVELRCDPISGHTALYWYRQSLGQGLEFLIYFQGNSAPDKSGLPSDRFSAERTGGSVSTLTIQRTQQEDSAVYLCASSFLGSYSNQPQHFGDGTRLSIL.

V usage is TRBV11-1 and J usage is TRBJ1-2; no reliable D call. The V gene lost 6 bases and the J gene lost 2 bases, with 7 bases spanning the gap. Per germline, CDR1 SGHAT and CDR2 FQDESV (reference sequence). This CDR3 is built from 12 residues. CDR3 in amino acids: CASSFDNYGYTF. As DNA, the CDR3 is TGTGCCAGCAGTTTTGACAACTATGGCTACACCTTC.

This chain uses TRBV6-2 or TRBV6-3 with TRBJ2-7; no definite D call. V was clipped by 5 bases and J by 2 bases, with 13 bases between them. This CDR3 region has 14 residues. Germline V gene data show CDR1 as MNHEY and CDR2 as SVGEGT. This CDR3 is CASSGFIGTYEQYF. The CDR3 nucleotides are TGTGCCAGCAGTGGTTTTATAGGAACCTACGAGCAGTACTTC.

The chain uses TRBV19 and TRBJ1-3; D is uncertain. Trimming removed 3 bases from V and 1 base from J, with 1 base in between. This CDR3 contains 12 residues. The germline V gene has CDR1 LNHDA and CDR2 SQIVND (reference sequence). CDR3 sequence reads: CASSISGNTIYF. CDR3 coding DNA: TGTGCCAGTAGTATTTCTGGAAACACCATATATTTT.

This sequence joins TRBV18 and TRBJ1-4; D is ambiguous. Per the germline V gene, CDR1 is KGHSH and CDR2 is LQKENI. This CDR3 is built from 15 residues. V was cut by 2 bases and J by 8 bases, with 15 bases left in between. The CDR3 here is CASSPNLGIREKLFF. CDR3 DNA: TGTGCCAGCTCACCAAATCTTGGGATAAGGGAAAAACTGTTTTTT.

The chain carries TRBV13 and TRBJ1-1; D not resolved. Trimming left V 5 bases short and J 4 bases short, with 17 bases between. Germline CDR1 reads PRHDT; CDR2 reads FYEKMQ (reference sequence). The CDR3 covers 15 residues. Here the CDR3 DNA reads TGTGCCAGCAGCCCGAAAGGGTCGACTGGCACTGAAGCTTTCTTT. It is translated as CASSPKGSTGTEAFF.

This chain links TRBV7-9 with TRBJ1-2; 9 bases are a match to TRBD1. CDR3 length: 13 amino acids. Germline V gene sequence: CDR1 SEHNR, CDR2 FQNEAQ (reference sequence). The trim removed 1 base at V and 11 bases at J, leaving 5 bases unmatched. CDR3 amino acids: CASSLDGTGIYTF. In DNA form, the CDR3 reads TGTGCCAGCAGCTTAGATGGGACAGGGATATACACCTTC.

The chain combines TRBV7-9 with TRBJ1-2; 8 bases fit TRBD1. The CDR3 runs to 19 residues. With V trimmed by 7 bases and J by 5 bases, 24 bases remained unmatched. The V gene's germline CDR1 is SEHNR and CDR2 FQNEAQ (reference sequence). CDR3 bases: TGTGCCAGCACCCTGGACCCCCCTCGGAGGACAGGGATCGGGTATGGCTACACCTTC. Encoded protein: CASTLDPPRRTGIGYGYTF.